Listed below are T cell receptor beta chains from one sample, sequenced in a study of blood T cell repertoires in COVID-19. TCRdb's copy holds only in-frame clones and misses some; the assay was immunoSEQ multiplex PCR. Among about 190,000 clones, about 82% were seen once, and the ten largest hold over 5%. The sample taken for sequencing was peripheral blood. The receptors shown here come from a woman aged 25 to 39 with acute or convalescent COVID-19. Both conserved end residues are part of each CDR3. The order of the fields is D gene, J gene, clone size, V gene, CDR3 DNA, CDR3 protein. The D gene is left open where the match is weak. Size tells how often a clone was seen (once, few, many) or the class of an expanded clone, and some rows leave it out.

D gene: -; J gene: TRBJ2-5; clone size: -; V gene: TRBV5-4; CDR3 DNA: TGTGCCAGCAGCTTACCCGGAGGAGGGGCAGAGACCCAGTACTTC; CDR3 protein: CASSLPGGGAETQYF
D gene: TRBD2; J gene: TRBJ2-2; clone size: -; V gene: TRBV5-1; CDR3 DNA: TGCGCCAGCAGCTCGACTAGCGCCAACACCGGGGAGCTGTTTTTT; CDR3 protein: CASSSTSANTGELFF
D gene: -; J gene: TRBJ2-7; clone size: -; V gene: TRBV7-7; CDR3 DNA: TGTGCCAGCAGCTTGAGGAGAGTAGGGGACTACGAGCAGTACTTC; CDR3 protein: CASSLRRVGDYEQYF
D gene: TRBD1; J gene: TRBJ1-1; clone size: -; V gene: TRBV9; CDR3 DNA: TGTGCCAGCAGCGACCCACAGGGGGCCTACACTGAAGCTTTCTTT; CDR3 protein: CASSDPQGAYTEAFF
D gene: TRBD1; J gene: TRBJ1-5; clone size: -; V gene: TRBV28; CDR3 DNA: TGTGCCAGCCGCGACAGGGGAATACCCCAGCATTTT; CDR3 protein: CASRDRGIPQHF
D gene: TRBD1; J gene: TRBJ1-5; clone size: few; V gene: TRBV18; CDR3 DNA: TGTGCCAGCTCACCACGGCCGACAGGGGGCCTCGAGGATCAGCCCCAGCATTTT; CDR3 protein: CASSPRPTGGLEDQPQHF
D gene: -; J gene: TRBJ2-7; clone size: few; V gene: TRBV12-2; CDR3 DNA: TGTGCAAGTCGCTTTACGACAGGGCGGCAGTACTTC; CDR3 protein: CASRFTTGRQYF
D gene: TRBD1; J gene: TRBJ1-1; clone size: -; V gene: TRBV6-6; CDR3 DNA: TGTGCCAGCAGTTATGGGACAGGGGGATCCACTGAAGCTTTCTTT; CDR3 protein: CASSYGTGGSTEAFF
D gene: TRBD2; J gene: TRBJ2-3; clone size: -; V gene: TRBV19; CDR3 DNA: TGTGCCAGTAGCCACGACGCAGGACTAGCGGGAGGTGATACGCAGTATTTT; CDR3 protein: CASSHDAGLAGGDTQYF
D gene: TRBD1; J gene: TRBJ1-5; clone size: -; V gene: TRBV7-2; CDR3 DNA: TGTGCCAGCAGCTTATCATTGACAGGGGTTGGACAGCCCCAGCATTTT; CDR3 protein: CASSLSLTGVGQPQHF
D gene: -; J gene: TRBJ1-3; clone size: -; V gene: TRBV2; CDR3 DNA: TGTGCCAGCAGCCCTCGGGTCTCCTTGCCTTCTGGAAACACCATATATTTT; CDR3 protein: CASSPRVSLPSGNTIYF
D gene: -; J gene: TRBJ1-5; clone size: few; V gene: TRBV7-2; CDR3 DNA: TGTGCCAGCAGCTTAGGAACAGATAGCAATCAGCCCCAGCATTTT; CDR3 protein: CASSLGTDSNQPQHF
D gene: -; J gene: TRBJ2-1; clone size: -; V gene: TRBV2; CDR3 DNA: TGTGCCAGCGGTGGAGGATATAAGAATGAGCAGTTCTTC; CDR3 protein: CASGGGYKNEQFF
D gene: TRBD1; J gene: TRBJ1-6; clone size: few; V gene: TRBV19; CDR3 DNA: TGTGCCAGTAGCGGACAGGCAAATTCACCCCTCCACTTT; CDR3 protein: CASSGQANSPLHF
D gene: -; J gene: TRBJ1-2; clone size: few; V gene: TRBV28; CDR3 DNA: TGTGCCAGCAGTTTACCGACCTGGGAGAGCTATGGCTACACCTTC; CDR3 protein: CASSLPTWESYGYTF
D gene: TRBD1; J gene: TRBJ2-2; clone size: -; V gene: TRBV29-1; CDR3 DNA: TGCAGCGTAGGACAGGGGGTCACCGGGGAGCTGTTTTTT; CDR3 protein: CSVGQGVTGELFF
D gene: -; J gene: TRBJ1-6; clone size: -; V gene: TRBV12-3/TRBV12-4; CDR3 DNA: TGTGCCAGCAGTCAAACGGGGAATTCACCCCTCCACTTT; CDR3 protein: CASSQTGNSPLHF
D gene: TRBD1; J gene: TRBJ1-6; clone size: -; V gene: TRBV19; CDR3 DNA: TGTGCCAGTAGTGCCCGACAGGGGACGGATTCACCCCTCCACTTT; CDR3 protein: CASSARQGTDSPLHF
D gene: TRBD1; J gene: TRBJ1-1; clone size: -; V gene: TRBV2; CDR3 DNA: TGTGCCAGCAGTGGGCCAGGGGGCGAGGTTGCTAACACTGAAGCTTTCTTT; CDR3 protein: CASSGPGGEVANTEAFF
D gene: -; J gene: TRBJ2-7; clone size: -; V gene: TRBV7-2; CDR3 DNA: TGTGCCAGCAGCTTGAACAGAGACTACGAGCAGTACTTC; CDR3 protein: CASSLNRDYEQYF
D gene: TRBD1; J gene: TRBJ2-7; clone size: -; V gene: TRBV12-3/TRBV12-4; CDR3 DNA: TGTGCCAGCAGCCGACAGGGGGCCTACGAGCAGTACTTC; CDR3 protein: CASSRQGAYEQYF
D gene: TRBD2; J gene: TRBJ2-7; clone size: -; V gene: TRBV10-1; CDR3 DNA: TGCGCCAGCAGTGATCCCAGCGGGAGACACGAGCAGTACTTC; CDR3 protein: CASSDPSGRHEQYF
D gene: -; J gene: TRBJ1-6; clone size: -; V gene: TRBV9; CDR3 DNA: TGTGCCAGCAGCGTCCGACCGACAGATTCACCCCTCCACTTT; CDR3 protein: CASSVRPTDSPLHF
D gene: -; J gene: TRBJ1-2; clone size: -; V gene: TRBV19; CDR3 DNA: TGTGCCAGTAGTACACCCCCCGGCTATGGCTACACCTTC; CDR3 protein: CASSTPPGYGYTF
D gene: -; J gene: TRBJ1-1; clone size: -; V gene: TRBV30; CDR3 DNA: TGTGCCTGGAGCACAGGGACCCCGAGAGCTTTCTTT; CDR3 protein: CAWSTGTPRAFF
D gene: TRBD2; J gene: TRBJ2-1; clone size: once; V gene: TRBV28; CDR3 DNA: TGTGCCAGCAGTTTAATAGCGGGGGCAGAGGGTGAGCAGTTCTTC; CDR3 protein: CASSLIAGAEGEQFF
D gene: -; J gene: TRBJ1-3; clone size: -; V gene: TRBV9; CDR3 DNA: TGTGCCAGCGCTCAGGCAGCAGGGGAGAACACCATATATTTT; CDR3 protein: CASAQAAGENTIYF
D gene: -; J gene: TRBJ2-3; clone size: -; V gene: TRBV4-3; CDR3 DNA: TGCGCCAGCAGTAGTGGTGGGGGGTTAACAGATACGCAGTATTTT; CDR3 protein: CASSSGGGLTDTQYF
D gene: -; J gene: TRBJ1-3; clone size: -; V gene: TRBV11-2; CDR3 DNA: TGTGCCAGCAGTACTGGAAACACCATATATTTT; CDR3 protein: CASSTGNTIYF
D gene: -; J gene: TRBJ2-2; clone size: once; V gene: TRBV5-1; CDR3 DNA: TGCGCCAGCAGCTTACAGGGTTGGGCCGGGGAGCTGTTTTTT; CDR3 protein: CASSLQGWAGELFF
D gene: TRBD1; J gene: TRBJ1-1; clone size: -; V gene: TRBV18; CDR3 DNA: TGTGCCAGCTCACCAAGGAGCAGGGGGACGAACACTGAAGCTTTCTTT; CDR3 protein: CASSPRSRGTNTEAFF
D gene: TRBD1; J gene: TRBJ1-5; clone size: -; V gene: TRBV20-1; CDR3 DNA: TGCAGTGCCAGTCACGGGACAGAAAGCAATCAGCCCCAGCATTTT; CDR3 protein: CSASHGTESNQPQHF
D gene: -; J gene: TRBJ2-5; clone size: -; V gene: TRBV24-1; CDR3 DNA: TGTGCCACCAGTGACTTAAAAGAGACCCAGTACTTC; CDR3 protein: CATSDLKETQYF
D gene: -; J gene: TRBJ1-2; clone size: -; V gene: TRBV5-1; CDR3 DNA: TGCGCCAGCAGCTTGGAGGGAGCAGACTATGGCTACACCTTC; CDR3 protein: CASSLEGADYGYTF
D gene: -; J gene: TRBJ2-1; clone size: -; V gene: TRBV28; CDR3 DNA: TGTGCCAGCAGTCTTTCAGGTAATGAGCAGTTCTTC; CDR3 protein: CASSLSGNEQFF
D gene: -; J gene: TRBJ1-5; clone size: -; V gene: TRBV6-5; CDR3 DNA: TGTGCCAGCAGTCAGGGGTTAAATCAGCCCCAGCATTTT; CDR3 protein: CASSQGLNQPQHF
D gene: -; J gene: TRBJ1-5; clone size: -; V gene: TRBV4-3; CDR3 DNA: TGCGCCAGCAGCCAAGATACACAGGGTATCGGGCCCCAGCATTTT; CDR3 protein: CASSQDTQGIGPQHF
D gene: -; J gene: TRBJ1-6; clone size: -; V gene: TRBV19; CDR3 DNA: TGTGCCAGTAGTATAACAGGGAACAATTCACCCCTCCACTTT; CDR3 protein: CASSITGNNSPLHF
D gene: -; J gene: TRBJ1-5; clone size: -; V gene: TRBV18; CDR3 DNA: TGTGCCAGCTCATTTGGACATTCTAGCAATCAGCCCCAGCATTTT; CDR3 protein: CASSFGHSSNQPQHF
D gene: -; J gene: TRBJ1-5; clone size: -; V gene: TRBV7-2; CDR3 DNA: TGTGCCAGCAGCTTAGGGGCCCACAGAAGCTCCCAGCCCCAGCATTTT; CDR3 protein: CASSLGAHRSSQPQHF
D gene: TRBD2; J gene: TRBJ2-7; clone size: -; V gene: TRBV3-1/TRBV3-2; CDR3 DNA: TGTGCCAGCAGCCAACAGGCGGGAGTGGGTTACGAGCAGTACTTC; CDR3 protein: CASSQQAGVGYEQYF
D gene: -; J gene: TRBJ1-1; clone size: few; V gene: TRBV3-1/TRBV3-2; CDR3 DNA: TGTGCCAGCAGCCCAGTAAGGAACACTGAAGCTTTCTTT; CDR3 protein: CASSPVRNTEAFF
D gene: TRBD2; J gene: TRBJ2-2; clone size: -; V gene: TRBV7-2; CDR3 DNA: TGTGCCAGCAGCTTAGCGATCCAGCGGGGTATCGGGGAGCTGTTTTTT; CDR3 protein: CASSLAIQRGIGELFF
D gene: -; J gene: TRBJ2-3; clone size: -; V gene: TRBV2; CDR3 DNA: TGTGCCAGCAGAACGGGTTACCGGACAGATACGCAGTATTTT; CDR3 protein: CASRTGYRTDTQYF
D gene: TRBD2; J gene: TRBJ2-1; clone size: once; V gene: TRBV11-3; CDR3 DNA: TGTGCCAGCAGCTTAGTGGCGGGAGGGTACAATGAGCAGTTCTTC; CDR3 protein: CASSLVAGGYNEQFF
D gene: TRBD1; J gene: TRBJ1-4; clone size: -; V gene: TRBV15; CDR3 DNA: TGTGCCACCAGCAGAGCTCAGGGGGCTCGTAATGAAAAACTGTTTTTT; CDR3 protein: CATSRAQGARNEKLFF
D gene: -; J gene: TRBJ1-5; clone size: -; V gene: TRBV5-1; CDR3 DNA: TGCGCCAGCAGCTTGGATTTTGGGGCCCAGCCCCAGCATTTT; CDR3 protein: CASSLDFGAQPQHF
D gene: -; J gene: TRBJ1-2; clone size: -; V gene: TRBV14; CDR3 DNA: TGTGCCAGCAGCCAGTATGGGTTAGCTGGCTACACCTTC; CDR3 protein: CASSQYGLAGYTF
D gene: -; J gene: TRBJ2-1; clone size: -; V gene: TRBV7-2; CDR3 DNA: TGTGCCAGCAGCTTAGCGAGAGGGAGCTCCTACAATGAGCAGTTCTTC; CDR3 protein: CASSLARGSSYNEQFF
D gene: -; J gene: TRBJ2-3; clone size: -; V gene: TRBV28; CDR3 DNA: TGTGCCAGCATGTATTTGTCGCGGCGGCCGGAAAGCACAGATACGCAGTATTTT; CDR3 protein: CASMYLSRRPESTDTQYF
D gene: -; J gene: TRBJ1-5; clone size: -; V gene: TRBV27; CDR3 DNA: TGTGCCAGCAGTTTTAATAGCAATCAGCCCCAGCATTTT; CDR3 protein: CASSFNSNQPQHF
D gene: TRBD1; J gene: TRBJ2-3; clone size: -; V gene: TRBV14; CDR3 DNA: TGTGCCAGCAGCCAGAACGATCCGGGACAGATCACAGATACGCAGTATTTT; CDR3 protein: CASSQNDPGQITDTQYF